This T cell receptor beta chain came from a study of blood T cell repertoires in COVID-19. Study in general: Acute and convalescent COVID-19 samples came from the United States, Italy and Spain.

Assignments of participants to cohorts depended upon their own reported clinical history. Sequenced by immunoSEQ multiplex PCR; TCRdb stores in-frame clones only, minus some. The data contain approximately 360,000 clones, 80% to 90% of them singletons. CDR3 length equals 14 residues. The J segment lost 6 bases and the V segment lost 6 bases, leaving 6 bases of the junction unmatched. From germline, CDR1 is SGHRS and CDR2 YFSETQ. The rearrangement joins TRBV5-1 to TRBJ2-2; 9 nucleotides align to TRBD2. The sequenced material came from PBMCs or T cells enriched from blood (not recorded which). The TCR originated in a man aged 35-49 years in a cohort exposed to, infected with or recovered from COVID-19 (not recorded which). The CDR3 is CASTSSGKAGELFF. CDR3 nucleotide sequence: TGCGCCAGCACCTCTAGCGGGAAAGCCGGGGAGCTGTTTTTT.